The next 8 T cell receptor beta chains were all read from a single sample in a study of cytomegalovirus exposure and HLA in healthy donors. PCR primers comprised 60 Vbeta and 13 Jbeta primers. TCRdb's table, derived via immunoSEQ multiplex PCR, lists solely in-frame clones and lacks some. Here the sample spans around 240,000 clones, roughly 82% being singletons. Sequencing was done on a sample of PBMCs. The receptor set was obtained from a woman in her thirties or forties in good health and CMV-seropositive.

This clone turned up a few times. V and J are TRBV29-1 and TRBJ1-5; a weak D match, TRBD1 (6 bases). CDR3 size: 15 residues. Per germline, CDR1 SQVTM and CDR2 ANQGSEA. V lost 4 bases, J lost 1 base, and 14 bases lay in between. The CDR3 bases are TGCAGCGTTGGGTGGGGGCCGGGGAGCAATCAGCCCCAGCATTTT. Translated, it gives CSVGWGPGSNQPQHF.

The V gene is TRBV7-2, the J gene TRBJ2-5, with 12 bases aligning to TRBD2. The ends lost 5 bases at V and 1 base at J; junction bases unmatched: 2. This CDR3 comprises 15 residues. Germline V gene lookup returns CDR1 SGHTA and CDR2 FQGNSA. CDR3 residues: CASSRTSGAQETQYF. CDR3 nucleotide sequence: TGTGCCAGCAGCCGGACTAGCGGGGCCCAAGAGACCCAGTACTTC.

V and J are TRBV27 and TRBJ1-2; TRBD1 might be the D (6 bases). Germline-derived CDR1 and CDR2 are MNHEY and SMNVEV (reference sequence). This CDR3 contains 14 residues. Trimming stripped 2 bases from V and 6 bases from J, with 13 bases between. CDR3 in amino acids: CASSLGFPGDGYTF. As DNA, the CDR3 is TGTGCCAGCAGTTTAGGATTTCCAGGGGATGGCTACACCTTC.

The chain uses TRBV4-1 and TRBJ1-5; D uncertain. Germline V gene lookup returns CDR1 MGHRA and CDR2 YSYEKL. V lost 0 bases, J lost 7 bases, and 13 bases lay in between. The CDR3 has 15 residues. Here the CDR3 reads CASSQDREGRQPQHF. DNA of the CDR3: TGCGCCAGCAGCCAAGATCGGGAGGGAAGGCAGCCCCAGCATTTT.

The J gene is TRBJ2-7, the V gene TRBV4-3; 8 nucleotides agree with TRBD1. V dropped 3 bases and J dropped 6; count of bases not matched to a gene: 4. The CDR3 has 13 amino acids. Germline values: CDR1 LGHNA, CDR2 YSLEER. CDR3 in DNA: TGCGCCAGCAGCCAGGGACAGGCCAGCGAGCAGTACTTC. It codes for CASSQGQASEQYF.

The CDR3 DNA reads TGTGCCAGTACCGCGGGACAGGGGTCCCACAATGAGCAGTTCTTC. It specifies CASTAGQGSHNEQFF. V is TRBV19 and J is TRBJ2-1; 10 bases agree with TRBD1. V lost 7 bases to trimming and J lost 5 bases; unmatched junction nucleotides: 8. Germline CDR1 and CDR2: LNHDA and SQIVND (reference sequence). The CDR3 runs 15 residues.

This clone was counted once. The chain joins TRBV5-8 to TRBJ1-5; TRBD1 is a possible D gene (6 bases). The V gene's germline CDR1 is SGHTS and CDR2 YDEGEE. The ends were cut back, 4 bases at V and 0 bases at J, with 11 bases in the middle. The CDR3 runs 15 residues. CDR3 region: CASSPTGDSNQPQHF. The CDR3 coding sequence is TGTGCCAGCAGCCCGACAGGCGATAGCAATCAGCCCCAGCATTTT.

This clone was recorded a few times. The chain is built from TRBV5-6 and TRBJ1-1; D is unclear. Germline V lookup: CDR1 SGHDT, CDR2 YYEEEE. This CDR3 region has 17 residues. Trimming removed 1 base at V and 11 bases at J, with 27 bases between. CDR3 sequence reads: CASSLFPIYRGSLGAFF. CDR3 DNA: TGTGCCAGCAGCTTGTTTCCTATTTATCGAGGATCCCTCGGGGCTTTCTTT.